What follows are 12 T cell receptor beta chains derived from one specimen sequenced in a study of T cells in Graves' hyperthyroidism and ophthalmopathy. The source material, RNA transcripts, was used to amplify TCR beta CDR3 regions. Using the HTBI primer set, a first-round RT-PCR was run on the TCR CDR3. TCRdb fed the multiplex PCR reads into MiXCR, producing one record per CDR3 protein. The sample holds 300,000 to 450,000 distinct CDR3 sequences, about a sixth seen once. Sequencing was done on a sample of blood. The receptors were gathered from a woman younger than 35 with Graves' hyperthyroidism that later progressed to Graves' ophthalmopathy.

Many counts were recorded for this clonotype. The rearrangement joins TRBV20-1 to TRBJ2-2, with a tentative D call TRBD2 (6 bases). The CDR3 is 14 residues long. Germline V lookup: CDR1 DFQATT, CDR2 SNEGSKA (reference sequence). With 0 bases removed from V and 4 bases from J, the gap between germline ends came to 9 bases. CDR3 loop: CSARDGGTTGELFF. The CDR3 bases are TGCAGTGCTAGAGATGGGGGGACCACCGGGGAGCTGTTTTTT.

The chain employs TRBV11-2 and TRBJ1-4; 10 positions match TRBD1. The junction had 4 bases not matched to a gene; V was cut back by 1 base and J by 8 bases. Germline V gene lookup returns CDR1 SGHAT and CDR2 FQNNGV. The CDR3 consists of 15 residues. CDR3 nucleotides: TGTGCCAGCAGCTTAGTTGGACAGGGGGAGGAAAAACTGTTTTTT. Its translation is CASSLVGQGEEKLFF.

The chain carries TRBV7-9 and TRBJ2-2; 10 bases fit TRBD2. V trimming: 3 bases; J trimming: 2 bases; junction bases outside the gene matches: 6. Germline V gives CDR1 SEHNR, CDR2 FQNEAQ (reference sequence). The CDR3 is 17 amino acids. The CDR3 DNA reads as TGTGCCAGCAGCTTGGCTAGCGGGAGTAGAAACACCGGGGAGCTGTTTTTT. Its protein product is CASSLASGSRNTGELFF. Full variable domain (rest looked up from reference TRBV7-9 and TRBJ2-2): DTGVSQNPRHKITKRGQNVTFRCDPISEHNRLYWYRQTLGQGPEFLTYFQNEAQLEKSRLLSDRFSAERPKGSFSTLEIQRTEQGDSAMYLCASSLASGSRNTGELFFGEGSRLTVL.

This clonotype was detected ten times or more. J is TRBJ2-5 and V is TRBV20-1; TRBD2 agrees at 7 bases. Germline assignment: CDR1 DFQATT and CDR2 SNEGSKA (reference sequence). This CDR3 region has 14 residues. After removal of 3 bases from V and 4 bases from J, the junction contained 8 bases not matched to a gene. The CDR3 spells CSASDGLVRETQYF. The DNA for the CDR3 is TGCAGTGCTAGTGATGGACTAGTTCGAGAGACCCAGTACTTC.

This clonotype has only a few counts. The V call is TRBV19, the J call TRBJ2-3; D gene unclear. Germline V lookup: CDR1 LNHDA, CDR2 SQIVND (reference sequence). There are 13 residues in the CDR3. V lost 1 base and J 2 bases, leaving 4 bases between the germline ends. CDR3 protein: CASSIAVTDTQYF. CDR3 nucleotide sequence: TGTGCCAGTAGTATAGCGGTCACAGATACGCAGTATTTT.

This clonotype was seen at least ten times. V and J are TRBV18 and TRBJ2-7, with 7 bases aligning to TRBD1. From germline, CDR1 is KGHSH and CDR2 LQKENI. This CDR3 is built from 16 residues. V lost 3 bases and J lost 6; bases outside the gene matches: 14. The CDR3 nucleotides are TGTGCCAGCTCACCGCTCCAGGGGGTCACTCCCATCGAGCAGTACTTC. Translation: CASSPLQGVTPIEQYF.

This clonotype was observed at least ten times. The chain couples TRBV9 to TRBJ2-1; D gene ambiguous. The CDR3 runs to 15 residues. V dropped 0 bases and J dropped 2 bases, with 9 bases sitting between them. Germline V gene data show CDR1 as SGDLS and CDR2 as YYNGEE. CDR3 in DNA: TGTGCCAGCAGCGTAGGTAGCAATACCTACAATGAGCAGTTCTTC. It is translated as CASSVGSNTYNEQFF.

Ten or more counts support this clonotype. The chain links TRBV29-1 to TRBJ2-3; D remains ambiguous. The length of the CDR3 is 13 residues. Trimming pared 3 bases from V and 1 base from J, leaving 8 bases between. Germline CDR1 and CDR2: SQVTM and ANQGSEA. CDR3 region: CSVERTGTDTQYF. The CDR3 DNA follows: TGCAGCGTTGAGCGTACTGGCACAGATACGCAGTATTTT.

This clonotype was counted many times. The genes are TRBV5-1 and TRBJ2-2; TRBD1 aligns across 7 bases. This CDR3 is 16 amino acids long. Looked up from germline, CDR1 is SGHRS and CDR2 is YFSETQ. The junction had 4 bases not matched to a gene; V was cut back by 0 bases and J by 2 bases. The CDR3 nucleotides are TGCGCCAGCAGCTTGGGGACAGGCGTTAACACCGGGGAGCTGTTTTTT. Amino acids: CASSLGTGVNTGELFF.

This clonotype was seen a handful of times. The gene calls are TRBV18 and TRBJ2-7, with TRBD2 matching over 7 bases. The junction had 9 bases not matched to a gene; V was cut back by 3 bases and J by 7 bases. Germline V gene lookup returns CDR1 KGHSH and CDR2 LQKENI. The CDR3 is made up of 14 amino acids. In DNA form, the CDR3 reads TGTGCCAGCTCACCGGCAGGGCCAGCGGGGGAGCAGTACTTC. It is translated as CASSPAGPAGEQYF. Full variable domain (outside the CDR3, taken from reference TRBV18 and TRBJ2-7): NAGVMQNPRHLVRRRGQEARLRCSPMKGHSHVYWYRQLPEEGLKFMVYLQKENIIDESGMPKERFSAEFPKEGPSILRIQQVVRGDSAAYFCASSPAGPAGEQYFGPGTRLTVT.

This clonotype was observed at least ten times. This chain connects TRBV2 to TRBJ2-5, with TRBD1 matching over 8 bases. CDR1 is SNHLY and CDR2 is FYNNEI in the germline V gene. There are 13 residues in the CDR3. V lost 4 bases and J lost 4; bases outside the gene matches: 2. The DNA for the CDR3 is TGTGCCAGCAGTGTACAGGGGGTAGAGACCCAGTACTTC. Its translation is CASSVQGVETQYF.

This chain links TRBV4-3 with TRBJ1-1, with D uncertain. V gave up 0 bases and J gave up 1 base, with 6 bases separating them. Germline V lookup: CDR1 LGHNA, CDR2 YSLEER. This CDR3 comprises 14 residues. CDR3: CASSQEASNTEAFF. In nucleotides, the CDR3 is TGCGCCAGCAGCCAAGAAGCTTCGAACACTGAAGCTTTCTTT.